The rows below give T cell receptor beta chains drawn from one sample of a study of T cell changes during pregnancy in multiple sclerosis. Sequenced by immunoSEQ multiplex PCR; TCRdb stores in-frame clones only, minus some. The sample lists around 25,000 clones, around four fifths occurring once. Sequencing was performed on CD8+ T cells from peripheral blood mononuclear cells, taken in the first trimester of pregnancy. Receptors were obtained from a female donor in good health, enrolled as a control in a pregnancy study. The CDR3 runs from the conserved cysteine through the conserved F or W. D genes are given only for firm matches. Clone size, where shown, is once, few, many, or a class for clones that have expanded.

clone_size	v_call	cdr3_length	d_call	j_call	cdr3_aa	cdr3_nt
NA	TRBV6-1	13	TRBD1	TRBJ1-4	CASSLGTGDGLFF	TGTGCCAGCAGTCTAGGGACAGGGGACGGGCTGTTTTTT
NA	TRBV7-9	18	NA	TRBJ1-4	CASSPSAGPSPTNEKLFF	TGTGCCAGCAGCCCATCCGCGGGTCCAAGCCCAACTAATGAAAAACTGTTTTTT
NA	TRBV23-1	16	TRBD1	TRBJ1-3	CATPVYLGGHSGTIYF	TGCGCCACCCCGGTCTATCTAGGGGGCCATTCTGGCACCATATATTTT
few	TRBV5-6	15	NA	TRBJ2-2	CASSPNGMNTGELFF	TGTGCCAGCAGCCCCAACGGGATGAACACCGGGGAGCTGTTTTTT
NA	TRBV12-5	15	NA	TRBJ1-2	CASALPGYGADGYTF	TGTGCTAGTGCCCTCCCCGGCTATGGGGCTGATGGCTACACCTTC
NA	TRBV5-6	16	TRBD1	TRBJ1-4	CASSSLYTGAHEKLFF	TGTGCCAGCAGCTCCCTATATACAGGGGCTCATGAAAAACTGTTTTTT
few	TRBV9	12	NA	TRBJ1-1	CASSSGDTEAFF	TGTGCCAGCAGCTCGGGTGACACTGAAGCTTTCTTT
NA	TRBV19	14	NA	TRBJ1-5	CASTPLTVNQPQHF	TGTGCCAGTACCCCTCTAACTGTTAATCAGCCCCAGCATTTT
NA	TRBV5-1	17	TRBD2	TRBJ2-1	CASSLKSGISSYNEQFF	TGCGCCAGCAGCTTGAAAAGCGGGATAAGTTCCTACAATGAGCAGTTCTTC
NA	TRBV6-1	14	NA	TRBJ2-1	CASHRDSTYNEQFF	TGTGCCAGCCACCGGGACTCGACCTACAATGAGCAGTTCTTC
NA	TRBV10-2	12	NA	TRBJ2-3	CASGARADTQYF	TGCGCCAGTGGTGCCCGCGCGGATACGCAGTATTTT
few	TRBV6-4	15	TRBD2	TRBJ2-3	CASSRLAGEADTQYF	TGTGCCAGCAGCCGACTAGCGGGAGAGGCAGATACGCAGTATTTT